This T cell receptor (beta chain) comes out of a study of blood T cell repertoires in COVID-19. Germline V gene lookup returns CDR1 KGHSH and CDR2 LQKENI. The CDR3 runs 12 residues. V dropped 1 base and J dropped 10 bases, with 7 bases sitting between them. Clones were sequenced by immunoSEQ multiplex PCR, and TCRdb holds only the in-frame ones, with some missing. The sample has 65,000 to 75,000 clones, 70% to 80% seen once. The chain links TRBV18 to TRBJ2-2; no clear D. The sample taken for sequencing was peripheral blood. The sequence was obtained from a human donor in a cohort sampled during active COVID-19. The CDR3 DNA is TGTGCCAGCTCACCACTCCGTTTGGAGCTGTTTTTT. Its translation: CASSPLRLELFF. Combining the CDR3 with reference TRBV18 and TRBJ2-2 gives the whole variable domain NAGVMQNPRHLVRRRGQEARLRCSPMKGHSHVYWYRQLPEEGLKFMVYLQKENIIDESGMPKERFSAEFPKEGPSILRIQQVVRGDSAAYFCASSPLRLELFFGEGSRLTVL.